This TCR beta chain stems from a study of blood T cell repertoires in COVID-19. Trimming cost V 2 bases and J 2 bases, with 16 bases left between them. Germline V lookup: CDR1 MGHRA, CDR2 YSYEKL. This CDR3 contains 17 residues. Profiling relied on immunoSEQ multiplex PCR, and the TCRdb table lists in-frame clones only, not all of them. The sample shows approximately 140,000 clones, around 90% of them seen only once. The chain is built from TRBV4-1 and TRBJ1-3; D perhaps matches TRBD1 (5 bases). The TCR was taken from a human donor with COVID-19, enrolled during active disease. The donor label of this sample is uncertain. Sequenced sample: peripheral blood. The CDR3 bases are TGCGCCAGCAGCCAACCTCGGGGGGGAAAAGCTGGAAACACCATATATTTT. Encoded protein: CASSQPRGGKAGNTIYF.